This TCR beta chain was observed in a study of tumor-infiltrating lymphocytes in primary liver carcinoma (TCRdb year 2017). In the study overall: The five patients, three men and two women aged 30 to 69 years, had hepatocellular carcinoma (four) or combined HCC and intrahepatic cholangiocarcinoma (one). TCRbeta repertoire sequencing, expression microarrays and whole-exome sequencing were combined in the study across five regions of each liver tumor, with adjacent normal tissue and blood also included. Tumors of the five patients were stage T1-T3 N0M0 with maximum diameters of roughly 4.2 to 11 cm. Roughly 3.5 to 8 million productive TCRbeta reads were obtained per sample, and no significant difference in read depth was found between tissue types. A total of about 35 specimens from 5 patients, comprising approximately 25 tumor regions, 5 adjacent noncancerous liver tissues and 5 peripheral blood samples, were covered by TCRbeta repertoire sequencing. Repertoires from technical replicates were highly reproducible, with mean shared-clone rates about 0.91 and correlation coefficients above 0.95. Agilent mRNA microarray profiling was performed on the approximately 25 tumor region samples to relate TCRbeta repertoire diversity to the local molecular phenotype.

The CDR3, cysteine through phenylalanine, is 14 amino acids long. Left in the record is the CDR3 DNA by itself, 42 bases read in frame from the first base. According to the germline V gene (reference sequence), CDR1 reads SGHAT and CDR2 reads FQDESV. Without any cell sorting, total RNA and DNA were co-extracted from approximately 22-30 mg of bulk tissue using the AllPrep DNA/RNA mini kit. Roughly 5 patients with histopathologically diagnosed primary liver carcinoma underwent surgical resection in China between November 2015 and 2016. Chronic HBV infection was present in the patients, and the patients were treatment-naive at sampling. Five spatially separated regions were sampled per tumor: superior, inferior, left-lateral and right-lateral poles, plus the tumor centre. According to histology, viable tumor cells made up more than 85% of every tumor sample. Fresh tumor and adjacent tissue pieces were bisected; one half was stored in RNAlater at -80°C, the other sent for histology.

What the authors observed across the whole study: Bulk unsorted samples precluded comparing CD4+ and CD8+ T cell repertoires. Compared with blood, tumors had a significantly larger share of the repertoire taken up by the top 250 clones (p = 0.039). Consistent with antigen-driven expansion, pairs of tumor regions showed higher repertoire overlap (mean about 36%) than either tumor-adjacent pairs (about 17%) or tumor-blood pairs (roughly 15%). Only about 7.5-25% of top clones were found in all five regions of a tumor, suggesting spatial heterogeneity of tumor-infiltrating T cells. Because sequencing covered only the TCR beta chain and unpaired alpha chains were not captured, true repertoire diversity is likely underestimated. Only a few patients were included in the study, and the authors note that the findings should be validated in a larger study.

This clonotype was recorded only once. This clone's antigen is unknown. At one end the junction does not follow the germline gene, possibly because of a read error. TCRbeta-specific cDNA was reverse-transcribed from approximately 460 ng total RNA using a constant-region primer and ProtoScript II reverse transcriptase. Construction of the TCRbeta libraries relied on three nested rounds of multiplex PCR, following a slightly modified ARM-PCR procedure. Each of the first two PCR rounds ran for about 10 cycles using multiplex TRBV1-TRBV30 forward primers together with a Cbeta reverse primer. Sample barcodes and Illumina adapters were added in a final 25-cycle PCR using Deep VentR polymerase. Before sequencing, amplicons between 200 and 500 bp were purified from gel using a QIAquick gel extraction kit. An Illumina HiSeq 2500 was used to sequence the TCRbeta amplicons with 250-bp paired-end reads. For the original study's pipeline: Reads were quality-trimmed with Trimmomatic v0.33, and paired reads were merged with FLASH v1.2.11 to recover full CDR3 sequences. V, D and J germline segments were assigned to the rearranged TCRbeta sequences using MiGEC v1.2.1b. Clonotype statistics and Shannon-Wiener diversity indices were calculated with VDJtools v1.0.0. Except for diversity analysis, only each sample's 250 most abundant clonotypes were used in subsequent analyses to reduce sampling bias. Clones were called with MiXCR by TCRdb after fastp trimmed the public reads at Q25, and only in-frame beta chains were retained. Each CDR3 protein appears once, grouped with its most common genes and DNA. TCRdb, not the authors, supplied the V and J calls. The table for this sample lists 100,000 or so distinct CDR3 sequences; about 70% of them were counted only once. The leading ten clones occupy 9.5% to 15% of the sample.

The sequenced material came from liver tumor tissue from sampling region 2. What the cell subset or site label conveys for this sample: tumor region T2, inferior pole. This clonotype originated in a woman aged 60-75 years with primary liver carcinoma and hepatitis B virus infection. The rearranged segments are TRBV11-1 and TRBJ2-2; 5 matching bases give a weak D call of TRBD2. In nucleotide form, the sequence is TGTGCCAGCAACTTAGTGCTAACCACCGGGGAGCTGTTATTT. This sequence encodes CASNLVLTTGELLF.